Presented here are 17 T cell receptor beta chains from one specimen sequenced in a study of blood T cell repertoires in COVID-19. Clones were sequenced by immunoSEQ multiplex PCR, and TCRdb holds only the in-frame ones, with some missing. The sample holds 250,000 to 350,000 clones, almost 90% seen once. Sequencing used PBMCs or T cells enriched from blood (not recorded which). The receptors stem from a woman between 18 and 29 years old with acute COVID-19.

The chain couples TRBV28 to TRBJ2-1; 9 positions match TRBD2. The ends lost 2 bases at V and 3 bases at J; junction bases unmatched: 11. Germline V lookup: CDR1 MDHEN, CDR2 SYDVKM. This CDR3 spans 18 amino acids. CDR3 residues: CASSLRSGSLFLYNEQFF. The CDR3 region has the DNA TGTGCCAGCAGTTTACGTAGCGGGAGTCTCTTTCTCTACAATGAGCAGTTCTTC.

The V and J genes are TRBV12-3 or TRBV12-4 and TRBJ2-5; D gene uncertain. The V end was cut by 4 bases, the J end by 9 bases, with 12 bases between. This CDR3 spans 12 amino acids. This chain's CDR3 is CASSYPQAAQYF. In DNA, the CDR3 is TGTGCCAGCAGTTACCCCCAGGCAGCCCAGTACTTC.

This clone occurred once. The chain uses TRBV21-1 and TRBJ1-2; the tabulated D call, TRBD1, remains unverified against the DNA. TRBV21-1 is recorded as a pseudogene. The CDR3 is 17 residues long. The CDR3 DNA reads as TGTGCCAGCAGCAAAATGGGACAGGGTCTCTTAAACTATGGCTACACCTTC. Translating it yields CASSKMGQGLLNYGYTF.

The genes are TRBV18 and TRBJ1-1; maybe TRBD1 (6 bases). The CDR3 length is 15 residues. V lost 3 bases to trimming and J lost 4 bases, with 15 bases between them. Germline V lookup: CDR1 KGHSH, CDR2 LQKENI. The CDR3 coding sequence is TGTGCCAGCTCACCCTCTCAGGGGATAAGCACTGAAGCTTTCTTT. It yields the protein CASSPSQGISTEAFF.

This rearrangement joins TRBV6-5 to TRBJ2-3; D possibly corresponds to TRBD1 (6 bases). CDR3 length: 14 residues. V shed 7 bases and J shed 2 bases, with 13 bases lying between them. CDR1 is MNHEY, CDR2 SVGAGI, per germline. CDR3 bases: TGTGCCAGCATGAAGGACAGAGTCACAGATACGCAGTATTTT. This sequence encodes CASMKDRVTDTQYF.

The J gene is TRBJ2-4, the V gene TRBV9; D is uncertain. The germline V gene encodes CDR1 SGDLS and CDR2 YYNGEE. This CDR3 contains 14 residues. With 3 bases removed from V and 3 bases from J, the gap between germline ends came to 10 bases. The CDR3 sequence is CASSATVSKNIQYF. The CDR3 DNA reads TGTGCCAGCAGCGCAACAGTAAGCAAAAACATTCAGTACTTC.

V and J are TRBV7-8 and TRBJ2-5; TRBD2 might be the D (6 bases). The germline CDR1 and CDR2 sequences are SGHVS and FQNEAQ. The CDR3 runs to 14 residues. Trimming left V 5 bases short and J 5 bases short, with 15 bases between. CDR3 in amino acids: CASSINWRVETQYF. CDR3 DNA: TGTGCCAGCAGCATCAATTGGAGGGTGGAGACCCAGTACTTC. The variable domain in full, with the rest retrieved from reference TRBV7-8 and TRBJ2-5, is GAGVSQSPRYKVAKRGQDVALRCDPISGHVSLFWYQQALGQGPEFLTYFQNEAQLDKSGLPSDRFFAERPEGSVSTLKIQRTQQEDSAVYLCASSINWRVETQYFGPGTRLLVL.

The V and J genes are TRBV20-1 and TRBJ1-1; the D gene is possibly TRBD1 (6 bases). Between the trimmed V and J ends, which lost 3 bases and 4 bases, there was a span of 12 bases. The CDR3 is 13 residues long. CDR1 and CDR2 from the germline V gene are DFQATT and SNEGSKA (reference sequence). As DNA, the CDR3 is TGCAGTGCTAGTCCACAGGGCACCACTGAAGCTTTCTTT. This codes for CSASPQGTTEAFF.

The CDR3 spells CASSQGRTSGRIYEQYF. For the CDR3, the DNA is TGTGCCAGCAGCCAAGGACGGACTAGCGGGAGAATCTACGAGCAGTACTTC. The gene calls are TRBV16 and TRBJ2-7; 13 bases map to TRBD2. The CDR3 is 17 residues long. V shed 2 bases, J shed 3 bases, and the junction held 7 bases outside the gene matches. Germline values: CDR1 KGHSY, CDR2 FQNENV.

This sequence joins TRBV19 and TRBJ2-5, with D perhaps TRBD1 (5 bases). CDR1 and CDR2 (germline): LNHDA, SQIVND (reference sequence). Trimming left V 5 bases short and J 0 bases short, with 10 bases between. CDR3 size: 14 residues. The CDR3: CASSSTVDQETQYF. DNA of the CDR3: TGTGCCAGTAGTTCGACAGTGGACCAAGAGACCCAGTACTTC.

The chain employs TRBV30 and TRBJ1-2, with TRBD1 identical over 8 bases. CDR1 is GTSNPN and CDR2 is SVGIG in the germline V gene (reference sequence). After removal of 1 base from V and 13 bases from J, the junction contained 5 bases not matched to a gene. CDR3 length: 11 residues. Here the CDR3 reads CAWSGTGTVTF. CDR3 DNA sequence: TGTGCCTGGAGTGGGACAGGGACCGTCACCTTC.

The chain couples TRBV24-1 to TRBJ2-3, with 8 bases identical to TRBD2. With 3 bases clipped from V and 0 bases from J, the junction kept 4 bases outside the gene matches. The CDR3 contains 16 residues. The germline V gene encodes CDR1 KGHDR and CDR2 SFDVKD. The CDR3 spells CATSDTSGESTDTQYF. In nucleotides, the CDR3 is TGTGCCACCAGTGATACTAGCGGAGAAAGCACAGATACGCAGTATTTT.

The rearrangement uses TRBV30 and TRBJ1-1; D is unclear. The CDR3 extends over 11 amino acids. Trimming removed 0 bases at V and 8 bases at J, with 7 bases between. Germline values: CDR1 GTSNPN, CDR2 SVGIG (reference sequence). CDR3 nucleotide sequence: TGTGCCTGGAGTGTACCGGGGGAAGCTTTCTTT. The encoded protein is CAWSVPGEAFF.

As for this clone: A junction boundary mismatches the germline segment, possibly from a read error. The chain links TRBV5-1 to TRBJ2-1, with TRBD2 matching 9 bases. Germline V gene lookup returns CDR1 SGHRS and CDR2 YFSETQ. The CDR3 runs 15 residues. CDR3 bases: TGCGCCAGCAGTTTGGGTAGCGGGAGCCACAATGAGCAGTTCTTC. Amino acids: CASSLGSGSHNEQFF.

The gene calls are TRBV6-1 and TRBJ2-3; D not certain. Trimming took off 1 base at V and 0 bases at J, with 14 bases between the two ends. Germline CDR1 is MNHNS and CDR2 is SASEGT. The CDR3 loop spans 17 amino acids. CDR3 nucleotides: TGTGCCAGCAGTGAAGACTGGTTAACTCATAGCACAGATACGCAGTATTTT. It is translated as CASSEDWLTHSTDTQYF.

This chain joins TRBV3-1 (or the pseudogene TRBV3-2) and TRBJ2-7, with 10 positions matching TRBD2. This CDR3 has 16 residues. The ends lost 6 bases at V and 2 bases at J; junction bases unmatched: 10. Germline CDR1 is LGHDT and CDR2 is YNNKEL (reference sequence). The CDR3 coding sequence is TGTGCCAGCAGTCCGACTACTAGCGGGACCACCTACGAGCAGTACTTC. It is translated as CASSPTTSGTTYEQYF.

The rearrangement links TRBV6-4 to TRBJ1-2; 8 bases agree with TRBD1. CDR1 and CDR2 from the germline V gene are MRHNA and SNTAGT. V dropped 0 bases and J dropped 7; count of bases not matched to a gene: 1. The CDR3 is 13 amino acids. CDR3 DNA sequence: TGTGCCAGCAGTGACTCGACAGGGGTTGGCTACACCTTC. Its protein is CASSDSTGVGYTF.